This T cell receptor beta chain was captured by sequencing in a study of CD8 T cell repertoires and HIV-1 epitope variants. Study in general: Twenty-five autologous and known Gag and Nef epitope variant peptides each stimulated T cells separately. Tested: three Gag epitope families, Nef HW9 and YT9.

V lost 3 bases and J lost 5, with 13 bases in between. This CDR3 region has 14 residues. Germline V gene sequence: CDR1 MDHEN, CDR2 SYDVKM. Study-level findings and limits: No clonotypes responded to the TAALDMSHF plasma variant; about five recognized KF9, one HW9.

With regard to this clone: Its antigen is unidentified.

Clones were read by immunoSEQ multiplex PCR, and TCRdb kept only the in-frame ones, dropping some. The sample includes 5,500 to 7,500 clones, roughly 67% of them seen just once. The chain carries TRBV28 and TRBJ1-1; D is unclear. This clonotype originated in a male donor with HIV. The sequenced sample consisted of cultured CD8+ T cells derived from PBMCs. The CDR3 DNA follows: TGTGCCAGCAGTTTTCTGGGGTCGAGAACTGAAGCTTTCTTT. Encoded protein: CASSFLGSRTEAFF.